A single sample gave rise to the 3 T cell receptor beta chains below, sequenced in a study of T cell repertoires in cytomegalovirus infection. TCRdb itself ran the reads through MiXCR, one entry per CDR3 protein. The top ten hold 20% to 30% of the sample, which has roughly 500,000 distinct CDR3 sequences, 16% seen once. Sequencing was done on a sample of CD8+ T cells from PBMCs. The receptors stem from a human donor in good health (CMV status not recorded). Some clones in this sample may be carry-over from other donors' samples.

This clonotype was counted ten times or more. The chain is built from TRBV28 and TRBJ1-1; the D is unclear. The V gene's germline CDR1 is MDHEN and CDR2 SYDVKM. The CDR3 covers 14 residues. V was clipped by 5 bases and J by 7 bases, with 17 bases between them. The CDR3 loop is CASSTRGPGIEAFF. CDR3 DNA: TGTGCCAGCAGTACTCGTGGTCCCGGGATTGAAGCTTTCTTT. Based on the CDR3 plus reference TRBV28 and TRBJ1-1, the full variable domain is DVKVTQSSRYLVKRTGEKVFLECVQDMDHENMFWYRQDPGLGLRLIYFSYDVKMKEKGDIPEGYSVSREKKERFSLILESASTNQTSMYLCASSTRGPGIEAFFGQGTRLTVV.

This clonotype was seen more than once but under ten times. The chain recombines TRBV4-1 with TRBJ2-1; tentative D call: TRBD2 (5 bases). V lost 2 bases and J lost 0, with 14 bases in between. Germline assignment: CDR1 MGHRA and CDR2 YSYEKL. The CDR3 is 17 residues long. CDR3 DNA: TGCGCCAGCAGCCAATATGAACTAGACCCCTCCTACAATGAGCAGTTCTTC. It encodes CASSQYELDPSYNEQFF.

The V gene is TRBV28, the J gene TRBJ1-5, with a possible D match to TRBD1 (6 bases). The CDR3 consists of 17 residues. Germline assignment: CDR1 MDHEN and CDR2 SYDVKM. V was pared by 5 bases and J by 3 bases, with 20 bases between. The CDR3 nucleotides read TGTGCCAGCAGTCATAGTCAGGGGTTAAGGGACAATCAGCCCCAGCATTTT. Protein product: CASSHSQGLRDNQPQHF.